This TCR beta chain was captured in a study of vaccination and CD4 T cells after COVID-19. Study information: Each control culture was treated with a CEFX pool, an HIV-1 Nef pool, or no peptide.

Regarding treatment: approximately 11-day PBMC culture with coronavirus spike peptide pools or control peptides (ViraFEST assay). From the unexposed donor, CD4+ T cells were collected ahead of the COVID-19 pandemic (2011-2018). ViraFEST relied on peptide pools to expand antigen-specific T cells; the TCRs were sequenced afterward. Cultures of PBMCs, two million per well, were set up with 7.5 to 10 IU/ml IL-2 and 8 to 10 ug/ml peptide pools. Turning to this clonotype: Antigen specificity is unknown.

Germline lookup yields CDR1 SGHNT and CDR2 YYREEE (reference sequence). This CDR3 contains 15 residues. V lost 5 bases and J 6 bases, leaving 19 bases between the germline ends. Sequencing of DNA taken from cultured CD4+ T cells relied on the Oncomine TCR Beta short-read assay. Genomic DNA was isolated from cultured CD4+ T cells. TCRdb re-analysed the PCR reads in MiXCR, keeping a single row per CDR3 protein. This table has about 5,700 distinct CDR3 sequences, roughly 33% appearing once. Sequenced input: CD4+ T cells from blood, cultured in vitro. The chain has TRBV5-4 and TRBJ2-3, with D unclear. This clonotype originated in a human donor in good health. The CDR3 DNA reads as TGTGCCAGCAGTGTGGACCTTAACTACCCGGATACGCAGTATTTT. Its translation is CASSVDLNYPDTQYF.